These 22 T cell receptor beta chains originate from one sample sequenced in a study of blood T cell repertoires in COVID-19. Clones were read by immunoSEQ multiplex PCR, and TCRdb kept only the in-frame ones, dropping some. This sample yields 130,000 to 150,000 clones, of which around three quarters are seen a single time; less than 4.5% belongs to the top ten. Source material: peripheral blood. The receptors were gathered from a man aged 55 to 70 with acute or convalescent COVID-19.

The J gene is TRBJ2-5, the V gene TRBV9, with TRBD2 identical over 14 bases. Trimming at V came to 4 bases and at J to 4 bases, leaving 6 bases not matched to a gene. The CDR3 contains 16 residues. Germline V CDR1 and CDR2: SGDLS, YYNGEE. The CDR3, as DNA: TGTGCCAGCAGCCCAAGCGGACTAGCGGGAGGAGAGACCCAGTACTTC. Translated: CASSPSGLAGGETQYF. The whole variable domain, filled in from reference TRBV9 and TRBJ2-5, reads DSGVTQTPKHLITATGQRVTLRCSPRSGDLSVYWYQQSLDQGLQFLIQYYNGEERAKGNILERFSAQQFPDLHSELNLSSLELGDSALYFCASSPSGLAGGETQYFGPGTRLLVL.

CDR3 sequence reads: CASSPQTDRGSDGYTF. Here the CDR3 DNA reads TGTGCCAGCAGCCCCCAAACCGACAGGGGTAGCGATGGCTACACCTTC. The chain employs TRBV11-1 and TRBJ1-2, with 8 bases that match TRBD1. The germline V gene has CDR1 SGHAT and CDR2 FQDESV (reference sequence). The CDR3 is made up of 16 amino acids. Trimming removed 5 bases from V and 6 bases from J; junction bases left unmatched: 14. The whole variable domain, filled in from reference TRBV11-1 and TRBJ1-2, reads EAEVAQSPRYKITEKSQAVAFWCDPISGHATLYWYRQILGQGPELLVQFQDESVVDDSQLPKDRFSAERLKGVDSTLKIQPAELGDSAMYLCASSPQTDRGSDGYTFGSGTRLTVV.

The CDR3 here is CASSFTGGSYEQYF. The CDR3, as DNA: TGTGCCAGCAGCTTTACAGGTGGTTCCTACGAGCAGTACTTC. The rearrangement uses TRBV6-5 and TRBJ2-7, with D possibly matching TRBD1 (5 bases). V was clipped by 6 bases and J by 1 base, with 13 bases between them. This CDR3 region has 14 residues. CDR1 and CDR2 (germline): MNHEY, SVGAGI.

Here the CDR3 DNA reads TGTGCCAGCAGCTCAGGGGGGAGCGTTAGGGAAAAACTGTTTTTT. Its translation is CASSSGGSVREKLFF. This rearrangement joins TRBV7-8 to TRBJ1-4; TRBD1 agrees at 7 bases. The CDR3 is made up of 15 amino acids. Germline CDR1 and CDR2: SGHVS and FQNEAQ. The ends lost 4 bases at V and 8 bases at J; junction bases unmatched: 10.

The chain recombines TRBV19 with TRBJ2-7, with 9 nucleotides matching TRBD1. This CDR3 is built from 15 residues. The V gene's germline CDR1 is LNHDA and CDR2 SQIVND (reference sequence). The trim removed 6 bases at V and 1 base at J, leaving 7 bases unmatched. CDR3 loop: CASRRDRVGSYEQYF. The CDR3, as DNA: TGTGCCAGTAGGAGGGACAGGGTCGGATCCTACGAGCAGTACTTC.

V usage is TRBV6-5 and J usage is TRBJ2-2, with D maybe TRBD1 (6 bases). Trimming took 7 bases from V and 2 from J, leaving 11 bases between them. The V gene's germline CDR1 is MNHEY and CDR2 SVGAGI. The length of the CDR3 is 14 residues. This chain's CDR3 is CASMRTVNTGELFF. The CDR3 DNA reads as TGTGCCAGCATGAGGACAGTCAACACCGGGGAGCTGTTTTTT.

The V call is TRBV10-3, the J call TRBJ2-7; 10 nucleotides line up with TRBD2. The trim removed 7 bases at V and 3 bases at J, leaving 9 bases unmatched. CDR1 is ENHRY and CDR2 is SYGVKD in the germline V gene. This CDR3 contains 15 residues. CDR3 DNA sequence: TGTGCCATCACCCGAGATTTAGCGGGAGGCTACGAGCAGTACTTC. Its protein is CAITRDLAGGYEQYF.

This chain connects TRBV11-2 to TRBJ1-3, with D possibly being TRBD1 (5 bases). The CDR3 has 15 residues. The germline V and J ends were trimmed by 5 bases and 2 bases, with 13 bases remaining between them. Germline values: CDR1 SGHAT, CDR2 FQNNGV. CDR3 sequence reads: CASSIRQSPGNTIYF. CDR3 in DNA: TGTGCCAGCAGCATTCGACAGTCCCCTGGAAACACCATATATTTT.

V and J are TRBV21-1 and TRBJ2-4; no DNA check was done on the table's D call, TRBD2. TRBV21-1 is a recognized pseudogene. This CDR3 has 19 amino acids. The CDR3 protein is CASSKPGLAGVKAKNIQYF. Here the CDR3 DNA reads TGTGCCAGCAGCAAACCGGGACTAGCGGGAGTAAAAGCCAAAAACATTCAGTACTTC.

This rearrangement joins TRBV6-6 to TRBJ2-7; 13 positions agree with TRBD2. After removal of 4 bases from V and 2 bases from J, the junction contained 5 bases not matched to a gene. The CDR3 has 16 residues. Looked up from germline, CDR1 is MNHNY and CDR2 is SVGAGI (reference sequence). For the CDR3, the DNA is TGTGCCAGCAGTTCGAGGGGACTAGCGGGACCCTACGAGCAGTACTTC. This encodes CASSSRGLAGPYEQYF.

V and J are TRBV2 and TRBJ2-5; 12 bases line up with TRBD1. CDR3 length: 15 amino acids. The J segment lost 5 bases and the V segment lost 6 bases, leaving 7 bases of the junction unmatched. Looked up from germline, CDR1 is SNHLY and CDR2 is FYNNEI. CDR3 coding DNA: TGTGCCAGCAGGACGGGACAGGGGGCGAGGGAGACCCAGTACTTC. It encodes CASRTGQGARETQYF.

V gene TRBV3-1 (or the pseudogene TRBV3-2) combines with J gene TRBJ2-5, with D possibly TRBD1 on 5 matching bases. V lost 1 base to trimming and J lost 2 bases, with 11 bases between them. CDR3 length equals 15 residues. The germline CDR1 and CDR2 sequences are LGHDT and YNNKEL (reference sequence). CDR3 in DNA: TGTGCCAGCAGCCAAGTTACAGGCCAACAAGAGACCCAGTACTTC. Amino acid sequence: CASSQVTGQQETQYF.

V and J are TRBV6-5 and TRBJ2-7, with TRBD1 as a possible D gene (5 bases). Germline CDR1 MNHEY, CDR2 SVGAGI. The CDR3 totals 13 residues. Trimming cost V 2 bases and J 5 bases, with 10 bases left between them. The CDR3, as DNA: TGTGCCAGCAGTTACGCGCAGGGCCACGAGCAGTACTTC. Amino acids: CASSYAQGHEQYF.

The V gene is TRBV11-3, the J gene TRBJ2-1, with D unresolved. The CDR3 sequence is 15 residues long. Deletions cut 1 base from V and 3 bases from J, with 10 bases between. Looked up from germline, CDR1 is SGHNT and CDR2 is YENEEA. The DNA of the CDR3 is TGTGCCAGCAGCTTAGGAGGATCTATCTACAATGAGCAGTTCTTC. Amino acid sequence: CASSLGGSIYNEQFF. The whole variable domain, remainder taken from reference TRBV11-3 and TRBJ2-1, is EAGVVQSPRYKIIEKKQPVAFWCNPISGHNTLYWYLQNLGQGPELLIRYENEEAVDDSQLPKDRFSAERLKGVDSTLKIQPAELGDSAVYLCASSLGGSIYNEQFFGPGTRLTVL.

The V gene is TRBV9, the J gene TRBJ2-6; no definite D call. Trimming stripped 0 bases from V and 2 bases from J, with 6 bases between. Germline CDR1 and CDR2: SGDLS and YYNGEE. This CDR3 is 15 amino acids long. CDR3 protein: CASSVVSTGANVLTF. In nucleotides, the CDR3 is TGTGCCAGCAGCGTAGTATCTACTGGGGCCAACGTCCTGACTTTC.

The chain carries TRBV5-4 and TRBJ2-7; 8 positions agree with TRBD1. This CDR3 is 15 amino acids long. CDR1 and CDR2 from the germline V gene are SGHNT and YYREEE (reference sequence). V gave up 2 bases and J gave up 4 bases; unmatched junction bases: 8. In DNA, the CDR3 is TGTGCCAGCAGCTTCCCCGACAGGGGATGGTACGAGCAGTACTTC. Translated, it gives CASSFPDRGWYEQYF.

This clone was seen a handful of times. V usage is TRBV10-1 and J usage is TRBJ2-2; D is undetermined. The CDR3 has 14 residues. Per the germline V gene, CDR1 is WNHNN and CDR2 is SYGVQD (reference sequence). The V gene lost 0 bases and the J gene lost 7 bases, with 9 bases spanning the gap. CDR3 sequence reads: CASSESPVGGELFF. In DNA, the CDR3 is TGCGCCAGCAGTGAGTCCCCGGTCGGCGGGGAGCTGTTTTTT.

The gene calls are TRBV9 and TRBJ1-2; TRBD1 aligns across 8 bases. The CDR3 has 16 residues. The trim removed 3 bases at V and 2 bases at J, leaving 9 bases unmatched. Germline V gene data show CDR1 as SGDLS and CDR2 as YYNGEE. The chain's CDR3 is CASSDRTGHPNYGYTF. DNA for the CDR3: TGTGCCAGCAGCGACAGGACAGGGCACCCCAACTATGGCTACACCTTC.

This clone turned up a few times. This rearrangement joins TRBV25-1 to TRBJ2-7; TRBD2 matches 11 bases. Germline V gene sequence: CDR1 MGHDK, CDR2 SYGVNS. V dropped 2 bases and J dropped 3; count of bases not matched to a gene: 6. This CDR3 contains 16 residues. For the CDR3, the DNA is TGTGCCAGCAGTGAAGGGGGGACTAGCGGTATCTACGAGCAGTACTTC. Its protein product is CASSEGGTSGIYEQYF.

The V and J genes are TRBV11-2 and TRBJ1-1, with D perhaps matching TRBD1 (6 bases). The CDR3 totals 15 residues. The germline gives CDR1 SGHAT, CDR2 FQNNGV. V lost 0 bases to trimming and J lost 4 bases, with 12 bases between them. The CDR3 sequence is CASSLDLGRGTEAFF. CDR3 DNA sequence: TGTGCCAGCAGCTTAGATCTCGGCAGGGGCACTGAAGCTTTCTTT.

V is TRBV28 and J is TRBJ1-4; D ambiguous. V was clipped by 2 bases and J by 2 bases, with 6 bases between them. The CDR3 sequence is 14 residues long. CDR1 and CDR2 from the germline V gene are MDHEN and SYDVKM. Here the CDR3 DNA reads TGTGCCAGCAGTTTAGATCAGACTAATGAAAAACTGTTTTTT. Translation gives CASSLDQTNEKLFF.

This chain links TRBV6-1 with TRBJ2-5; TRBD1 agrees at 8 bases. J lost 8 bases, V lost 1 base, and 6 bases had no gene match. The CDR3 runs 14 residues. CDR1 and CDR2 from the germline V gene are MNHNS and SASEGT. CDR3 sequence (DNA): TGTGCCAGCAGTGAAGGGCAGGGGGCGTATACCCAGTACTTC. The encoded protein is CASSEGQGAYTQYF.